Presented here are 25 T cell receptor beta chains from one specimen sequenced in a study of blood T cell repertoires in COVID-19. Sequencing was performed with immunoSEQ multiplex PCR; in TCRdb, only in-frame clones are kept and a portion is missing. The sample has 200,000 or so clones, over 70% seen once. What was sequenced was PBMCs or T cells enriched from blood (not recorded which). The receptor source for this set is a woman in her twenties or thirties who had been exposed to COVID-19.

This clone has just one count. The chain has TRBV7-9 and TRBJ1-4; D uncertain. Deletions cut 1 base from V and 5 bases from J, with 11 bases between. Germline V gene lookup returns CDR1 SEHNR and CDR2 FQNEAQ (reference sequence). The CDR3 has 15 amino acids. CDR3 protein: CASSLGGQLNEKLFF. Written as DNA, the CDR3 is TGTGCCAGCAGCTTAGGAGGGCAGCTGAATGAAAAACTGTTTTTT.

The chain links TRBV7-9 to TRBJ2-1; TRBD2 aligns across 7 bases. CDR3 length: 15 residues. Germline trimming cut 5 bases from V and 2 bases from J; bases unmatched to any gene: 6. Per the germline V gene, CDR1 is SEHNR and CDR2 is FQNEAQ (reference sequence). CDR3 nucleotide sequence: TGTGCCAGCAGCAACTCGACTAGCCCCTACAATGAGCAGTTCTTC. This encodes CASSNSTSPYNEQFF. Full variable domain (outside the CDR3, taken from reference TRBV7-9 and TRBJ2-1): DTGVSQNPRHKITKRGQNVTFRCDPISEHNRLYWYRQTLGQGPEFLTYFQNEAQLEKSRLLSDRFSAERPKGSFSTLEIQRTEQGDSAMYLCASSNSTSPYNEQFFGPGTRLTVL.

This chain connects TRBV4-2 to TRBJ2-3; 7 bases are a match to TRBD2. CDR3 size: 16 residues. The germline V gene encodes CDR1 LGHNA and CDR2 YNFKEQ. V was pared by 3 bases and J by 0 bases, with 6 bases of the junction left unmatched. The CDR3 DNA sequence: TGTGCCAGCAGCCACTCTAGCGGAGACAGCACAGATACGCAGTATTTT. It is translated as CASSHSSGDSTDTQYF.

The chain combines TRBV4-1 with TRBJ1-2; 7 bases align to TRBD1. The germline gives CDR1 MGHRA, CDR2 YSYEKL. V lost 1 base, J lost 0 bases, and 8 bases stayed unmatched. The CDR3 runs to 17 residues. The CDR3 loop is CASSQVHSGQPNYGYTF. As DNA, the CDR3 is TGCGCCAGCAGCCAAGTTCACTCGGGACAGCCTAACTATGGCTACACCTTC.

The chain uses TRBV12-3 or TRBV12-4 and TRBJ2-5, with D maybe TRBD2 (6 bases). V gave up 6 bases and J gave up 4 bases, with 12 bases separating them. This CDR3 is 13 amino acids long. The CDR3 is CASRLGGGETQYF. CDR3 sequence (DNA): TGTGCCAGCAGGCTGGGAGGAGGAGAGACCCAGTACTTC.

V usage is TRBV5-1 and J usage is TRBJ2-1, with a possible D match to TRBD2 (5 bases). The CDR3 loop spans 14 amino acids. CDR1 is SGHRS and CDR2 is YFSETQ in the germline V gene. V lost 0 bases to trimming and J lost 4 bases, with 8 bases between them. The CDR3 loop is CASSLASGYNEQFF. CDR3 bases: TGCGCCAGCAGCTTGGCCAGCGGATACAATGAGCAGTTCTTC. Looking up the rest from reference TRBV5-1 and TRBJ2-1 gives the full variable domain: KAGVTQTPRYLIKTRGQQVTLSCSPISGHRSVSWYQQTPGQGLQFLFEYFSETQRNKGNFPGRFSGRQFSNSRSEMNVSTLELGDSALYLCASSLASGYNEQFFGPGTRLTVL.

This clone was seen more than once but under ten times. The chain has TRBV5-4 and TRBJ1-1; D not resolved. CDR3 size: 15 residues. CDR1 and CDR2 (germline): SGHNT, YYREEE (reference sequence). V lost 2 bases, J lost 4 bases, and 15 bases lay in between. The CDR3 region is CASSLEGGIITEAFF. The CDR3 bases are TGTGCCAGCAGCTTAGAGGGAGGGATTATCACTGAAGCTTTCTTT.

The chain combines TRBV18 with TRBJ2-7; 7 positions agree with TRBD1. The V segment lost 5 bases and the J segment 0 bases; nucleotides outside the gene matches: 7. The germline V gene has CDR1 KGHSH and CDR2 LQKENI. The CDR3 spans 15 residues. CDR3 residues: CASSSNRGNSYEQYF. The CDR3 bases are TGTGCCAGCTCAAGCAACAGGGGAAACTCCTACGAGCAGTACTTC.

The CDR3 here is CASRKGLADYNEQFF. CDR3 bases: TGTGCCAGCAGGAAAGGACTAGCGGACTACAATGAGCAGTTCTTC. The V and J genes are TRBV2 and TRBJ2-1; 10 positions match TRBD2. Germline-derived CDR1 and CDR2 are SNHLY and FYNNEI. The CDR3 totals 15 residues. V shed 6 bases, J shed 3 bases, and the junction held 5 bases outside the gene matches.

The chain carries TRBV5-6 and TRBJ2-7; TRBD2 is a possible D gene (5 bases). The germline CDR1 and CDR2 sequences are SGHDT and YYEEEE. The CDR3 sequence is 16 residues long. The ends were cut back, 2 bases at V and 1 base at J, with 16 bases in the middle. CDR3 nucleotide sequence: TGTGCCAGCAGCTTTACCTCTCGGACTGCATCCTACGAGCAGTACTTC. Residues: CASSFTSRTASYEQYF.

V is TRBV9 and J is TRBJ2-1, with TRBD2 matching 12 bases. The V gene end was trimmed by 3 bases and the J gene end by 9 bases; junction bases not matched to a gene: 10. Germline CDR1 reads SGDLS; CDR2 reads YYNGEE. The CDR3 spans 16 residues. CDR3 in amino acids: CASSGGLAGGPGEQFF. The CDR3 DNA reads TGTGCCAGCAGCGGGGGCCTAGCGGGAGGGCCGGGTGAGCAGTTCTTC.

In this sample, this clone turned up once. This rearrangement joins TRBV4-1 to TRBJ1-4, with D tentatively TRBD1 (6 bases). Trimming pared 5 bases from V and 5 bases from J, leaving 15 bases between. The CDR3 consists of 15 residues. In germline, CDR1 is MGHRA, CDR2 YSYEKL. The CDR3 DNA is TGCGCCAGCAGCAATGACGGGACAAGAAATGAAAAACTGTTTTTT. As protein: CASSNDGTRNEKLFF.

The rearrangement joins TRBV27 to TRBJ2-1; TRBD2 aligns across 10 bases. Germline trimming cut 3 bases from V and 1 base from J; bases unmatched to any gene: 6. The CDR3 spans 17 residues. CDR1 and CDR2 from the germline V gene are MNHEY and SMNVEV (reference sequence). CDR3 bases: TGTGCCAGCAGTTTTTCCCTAGCGGGAGTATCCTACAATGAGCAGTTCTTC. This sequence encodes CASSFSLAGVSYNEQFF.

This sequence joins TRBV12-5 and TRBJ2-3; TRBD1 aligns across 7 bases. Germline CDR1 LGHNT, CDR2 FRNRAP. This CDR3 is 14 amino acids long. V shed 5 bases, J shed 4 bases, and the junction held 6 bases outside the gene matches. CDR3 DNA: TGTGCTAGTGGTCCTGACAGGGCCCCAGATACGCAGTATTTT. As protein: CASGPDRAPDTQYF.

The chain recombines TRBV27 with TRBJ1-2, with 8 positions matching TRBD1. The CDR3 contains 16 residues. Germline CDR1 and CDR2: MNHEY and SMNVEV (reference sequence). V shed 5 bases, J shed 4 bases, and the junction held 12 bases outside the gene matches. The CDR3 DNA follows: TGTGCCAGCAGTCCCGCAGGACAGGGACCTTTCTATGGCTACACCTTC. It is translated as CASSPAGQGPFYGYTF.

The genes are TRBV2 and TRBJ2-1, with TRBD2 as a possible D gene (6 bases). CDR1 and CDR2 (germline): SNHLY, FYNNEI. The CDR3 is made up of 16 amino acids. V was shortened by 2 bases and J by 6 bases, with 17 bases between the two germline ends. Here the CDR3 reads CASSEILAGIGNEQFF. Here the CDR3 DNA reads TGTGCCAGCAGTGAAATCCTGGCGGGAATAGGCAATGAGCAGTTCTTC.

The chain is built from TRBV2 and TRBJ1-6; no definite D call. This CDR3 has 17 amino acids. Trimming left V 2 bases short and J 0 bases short, with 11 bases between. CDR1 and CDR2 from the germline V gene are SNHLY and FYNNEI. The CDR3 DNA reads TGTGCCAGCAGTGAATCCGGGAGAAGCTCCTATAATTCACCCCTCCACTTT. Protein product: CASSESGRSSYNSPLHF.

This clone was seen a handful of times. The V gene is TRBV28, the J gene TRBJ2-5; D not resolved. Germline V gene sequence: CDR1 MDHEN, CDR2 SYDVKM. The ends were cut back, 8 bases at V and 2 bases at J, with 3 bases in the middle. The CDR3 covers 10 residues. The CDR3 DNA sequence: TGTGCCAGCCTTCAAGAGACCCAGTACTTC. It encodes CASLQETQYF.

This clone was observed once. J is TRBJ1-5 and V is TRBV24-1; no clear D. The CDR3 extends over 13 amino acids. Trimming removed 9 bases from V and 6 bases from J, with 14 bases in between. CDR1 and CDR2 (germline): KGHDR, SFDVKD. The CDR3 protein is CATPRGSTQPQHF. CDR3 sequence (DNA): TGTGCCACCCCCCGGGGAAGTACTCAGCCCCAGCATTTT.

The genes are TRBV6-6 and TRBJ1-2, with 11 nucleotides matching TRBD1. Germline V gene sequence: CDR1 MNHNY, CDR2 SVGAGI (reference sequence). The CDR3 totals 16 residues. Germline trimming cut 4 bases from V and 7 bases from J; bases unmatched to any gene: 11. CDR3 sequence: CASSFYNPGTGGGYTF. DNA for the CDR3: TGTGCCAGCAGTTTTTATAACCCCGGGACAGGGGGTGGCTACACCTTC.

The chain carries TRBV6-5 and TRBJ2-7; 7 bases map to TRBD1. Germline V lookup: CDR1 MNHEY, CDR2 SVGAGI. CDR3 length: 13 residues. The V and J ends lost 4 bases and 1 base, in that order; junction bases with no gene match: 1. As DNA, the CDR3 is TGTGCCAGCAGTTCGGGACAGTCCTACGAGCAGTACTTC. This gives the protein CASSSGQSYEQYF.

The chain joins TRBV5-1 to TRBJ2-2; 7 positions agree with TRBD2. The germline V gene has CDR1 SGHRS and CDR2 YFSETQ. The CDR3 runs to 16 residues. The J segment lost 3 bases and the V segment lost 1 base, leaving 6 bases of the junction unmatched. The CDR3 nucleotides are TGCGCCAGCAGCTTGCACCGGGGGGTTTACACCGGGGAGCTGTTTTTT. This translates into CASSLHRGVYTGELFF.

The rearrangement joins TRBV3-1 (or the pseudogene TRBV3-2) to TRBJ1-1, with D tentatively TRBD1 (5 bases). This CDR3 has 15 amino acids. Germline assignment: CDR1 LGHDT and CDR2 YNNKEL (reference sequence). V was pared by 3 bases and J by 0 bases, with 11 bases between. CDR3 DNA: TGTGCCAGCAGCCACTCGGACACTTTGAACACTGAAGCTTTCTTT. Its protein product is CASSHSDTLNTEAFF.

V and J are TRBV4-2 and TRBJ2-3; maybe TRBD1 (6 bases). CDR1 is LGHNA and CDR2 is YNFKEQ in the germline V gene. Trimming cost V 3 bases and J 2 bases, with 12 bases left between them. The CDR3 runs 15 residues. The CDR3 region is CASSHYRDVTDTQYF. The DNA of the CDR3 is TGTGCCAGCAGCCACTACAGGGATGTCACAGATACGCAGTATTTT.

The J gene is TRBJ1-1, the V gene TRBV6-5; D uncertain. Germline assignment: CDR1 MNHEY and CDR2 SVGAGI. V was pared by 8 bases and J by 1 base, with 8 bases between. The length of the CDR3 is 12 residues. The CDR3 loop is CASGRGNTEAFF. The CDR3 coding sequence is TGTGCCAGCGGCCGCGGGAACACTGAAGCTTTCTTT.